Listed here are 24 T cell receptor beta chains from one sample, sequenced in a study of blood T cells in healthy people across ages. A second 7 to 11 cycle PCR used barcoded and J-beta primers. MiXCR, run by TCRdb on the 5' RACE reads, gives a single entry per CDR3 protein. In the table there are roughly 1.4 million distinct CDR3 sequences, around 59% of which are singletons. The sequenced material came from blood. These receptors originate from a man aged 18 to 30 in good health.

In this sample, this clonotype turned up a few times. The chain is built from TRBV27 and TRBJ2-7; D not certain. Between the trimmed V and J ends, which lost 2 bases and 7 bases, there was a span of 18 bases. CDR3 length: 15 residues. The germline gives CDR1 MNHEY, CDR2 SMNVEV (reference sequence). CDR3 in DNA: TGTGCCAGCAGTTTAGTTTCAGGTGGTCTTGTTGAGCAGTACTTC. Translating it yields CASSLVSGGLVEQYF.

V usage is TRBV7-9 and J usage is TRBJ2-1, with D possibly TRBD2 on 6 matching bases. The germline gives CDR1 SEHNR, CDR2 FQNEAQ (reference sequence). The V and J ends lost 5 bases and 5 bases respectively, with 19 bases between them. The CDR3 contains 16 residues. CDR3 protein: CASSAPRRLVHNEQFF. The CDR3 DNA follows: TGTGCCAGCAGCGCGCCACGCAGACTAGTGCACAATGAGCAGTTCTTC.

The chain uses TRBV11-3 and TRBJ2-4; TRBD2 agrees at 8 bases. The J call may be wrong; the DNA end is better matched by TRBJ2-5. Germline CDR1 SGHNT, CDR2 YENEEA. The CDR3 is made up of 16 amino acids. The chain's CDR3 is CASSFSQAGAKETQYF. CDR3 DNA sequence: TGTGCCAGCAGCTTTTCCCAAGCGGGAGCAAAAGAGACCCAGTACTTC.

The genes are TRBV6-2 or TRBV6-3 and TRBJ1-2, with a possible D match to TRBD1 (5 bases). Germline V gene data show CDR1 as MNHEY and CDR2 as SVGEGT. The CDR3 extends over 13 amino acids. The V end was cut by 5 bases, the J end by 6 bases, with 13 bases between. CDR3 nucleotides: TGTGCCAGCAGTCCCGGGACGCTTAATGGCTACACCTTC. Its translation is CASSPGTLNGYTF.

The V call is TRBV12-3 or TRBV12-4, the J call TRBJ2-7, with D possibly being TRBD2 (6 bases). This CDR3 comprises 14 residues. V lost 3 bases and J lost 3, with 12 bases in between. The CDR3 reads CASSFSAGSYEQYF. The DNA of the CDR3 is TGTGCCAGCAGTTTTTCTGCGGGAAGCTACGAGCAGTACTTC.

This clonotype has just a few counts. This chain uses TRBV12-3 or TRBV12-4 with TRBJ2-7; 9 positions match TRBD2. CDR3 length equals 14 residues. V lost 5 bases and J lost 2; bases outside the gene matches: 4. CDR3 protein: CASSPIAGAYEQYF. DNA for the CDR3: TGTGCCAGCAGTCCCATAGCGGGAGCCTACGAGCAGTACTTC.

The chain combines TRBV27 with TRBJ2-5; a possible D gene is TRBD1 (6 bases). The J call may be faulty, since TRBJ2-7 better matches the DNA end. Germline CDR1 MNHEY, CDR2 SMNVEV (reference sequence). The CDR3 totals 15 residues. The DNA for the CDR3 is TGTGCCAGCAGTTCTTTGGGGGCCTCCTCCTACGAGCAGTACTTC. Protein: CASSSLGASSYEQYF.

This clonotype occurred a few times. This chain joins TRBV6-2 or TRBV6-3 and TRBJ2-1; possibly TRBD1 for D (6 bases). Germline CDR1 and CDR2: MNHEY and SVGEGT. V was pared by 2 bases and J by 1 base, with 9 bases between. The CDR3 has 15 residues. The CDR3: CASSYRGQSYNEQFF. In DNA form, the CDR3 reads TGTGCCAGCAGTTACCGAGGACAGTCCTACAATGAGCAGTTCTTC.

The CDR3 nucleotides read TGTGCCAGCAGTTACTCTGAGGACAGGTCCTACAATGAGCAGTTCTTC. It yields the protein CASSYSEDRSYNEQFF. This chain uses TRBV6-5 with TRBJ2-1; 7 bases align to TRBD1. Trimming removed 0 bases from V and 1 base from J; junction bases left unmatched: 3. The CDR3 is made up of 16 amino acids. Per germline, CDR1 MNHEY and CDR2 SVGAGI.

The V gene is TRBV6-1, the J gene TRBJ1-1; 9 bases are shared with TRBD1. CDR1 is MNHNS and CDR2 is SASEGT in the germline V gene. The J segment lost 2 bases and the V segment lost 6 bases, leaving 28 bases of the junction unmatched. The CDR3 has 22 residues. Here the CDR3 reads CASSAIFFPTGTGRRPNTEAFF. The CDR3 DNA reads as TGTGCCAGCAGCGCTATTTTTTTCCCAACCGGGACAGGGAGAAGGCCCAACACTGAAGCTTTCTTT.

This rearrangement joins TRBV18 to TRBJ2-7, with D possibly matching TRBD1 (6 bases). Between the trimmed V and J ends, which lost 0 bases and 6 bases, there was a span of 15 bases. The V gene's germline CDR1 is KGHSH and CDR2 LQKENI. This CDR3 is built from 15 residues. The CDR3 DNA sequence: TGTGCCAGCTCACCACCGGGGGCAGGGAAAACCGAGCAGTACTTC. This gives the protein CASSPPGAGKTEQYF.

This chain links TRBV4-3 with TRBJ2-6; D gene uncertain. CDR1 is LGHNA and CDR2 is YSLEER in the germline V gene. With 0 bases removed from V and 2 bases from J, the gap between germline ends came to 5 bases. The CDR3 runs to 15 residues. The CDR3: CASSQEEAGANVLTF. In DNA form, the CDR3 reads TGCGCCAGCAGCCAAGAAGAAGCTGGGGCCAACGTCCTGACTTTC.

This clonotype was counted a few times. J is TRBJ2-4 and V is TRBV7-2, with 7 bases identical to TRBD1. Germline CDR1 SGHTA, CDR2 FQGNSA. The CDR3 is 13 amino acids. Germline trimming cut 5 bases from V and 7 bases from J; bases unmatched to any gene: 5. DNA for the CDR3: TGTGCCAGCAGCATGACAGGGTCGAACATTCAGTACTTC. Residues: CASSMTGSNIQYF.

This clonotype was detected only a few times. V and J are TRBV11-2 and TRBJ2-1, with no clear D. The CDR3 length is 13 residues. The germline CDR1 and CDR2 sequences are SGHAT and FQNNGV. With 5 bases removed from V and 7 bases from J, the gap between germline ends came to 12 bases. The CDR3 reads CASSQIQANEQFF. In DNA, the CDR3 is TGTGCCAGCAGCCAAATCCAGGCGAATGAGCAGTTCTTC.

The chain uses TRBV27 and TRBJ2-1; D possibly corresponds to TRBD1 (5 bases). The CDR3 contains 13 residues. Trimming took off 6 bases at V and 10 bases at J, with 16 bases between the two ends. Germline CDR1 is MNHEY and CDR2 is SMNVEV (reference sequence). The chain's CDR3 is CASSPMGPKEQFF. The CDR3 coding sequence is TGTGCCAGCAGCCCAATGGGGCCCAAAGAGCAGTTCTTC.

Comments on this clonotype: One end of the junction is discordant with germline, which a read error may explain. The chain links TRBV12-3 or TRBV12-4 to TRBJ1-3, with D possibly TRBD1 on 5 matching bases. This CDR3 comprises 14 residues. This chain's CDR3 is CASRLGHSGNTIYF. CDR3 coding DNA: TGTGCCAGCAGATTAGGACACTCTGGAAACACCATATATTTT.

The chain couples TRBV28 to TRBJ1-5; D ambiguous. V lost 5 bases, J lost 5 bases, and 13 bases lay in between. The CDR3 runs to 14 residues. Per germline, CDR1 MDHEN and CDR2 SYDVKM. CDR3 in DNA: TGTGCCAGCAGTCCAGTTGGCAGGTATCAGCCCCAGCATTTT. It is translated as CASSPVGRYQPQHF.

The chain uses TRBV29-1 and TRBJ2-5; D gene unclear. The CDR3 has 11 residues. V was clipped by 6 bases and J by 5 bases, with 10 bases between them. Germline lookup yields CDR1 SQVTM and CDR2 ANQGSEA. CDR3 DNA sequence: TGCAGCGTGGGTCACGGCGAGACCCAGTACTTC. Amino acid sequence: CSVGHGETQYF.

In nucleotides, the CDR3 is TGCAGTGCTAGAAGGTCGGGGTTTGGTTTAAGAGATACGCAGTATTTT. Translation gives CSARRSGFGLRDTQYF. The V gene is TRBV20-1, the J gene TRBJ2-3, with D possibly TRBD2 on 5 matching bases. Trimming removed 2 bases from V and 5 bases from J, with 20 bases in between. CDR1 DFQATT and CDR2 SNEGSKA come from the germline V gene (reference sequence). The CDR3 loop spans 16 amino acids.

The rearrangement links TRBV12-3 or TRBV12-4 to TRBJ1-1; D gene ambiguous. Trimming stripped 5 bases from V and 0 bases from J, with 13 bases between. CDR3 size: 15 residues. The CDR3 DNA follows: TGTGCCAGCAGTGGATCGGGCTGGATGAACACTGAAGCTTTCTTT. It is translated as CASSGSGWMNTEAFF.

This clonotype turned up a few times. In nucleotides, the CDR3 is TGTGCCAGCAGCCAAGATGCCGGATCCGACGAGCAGTACTTC. As protein: CASSQDAGSDEQYF. The chain carries TRBV4-2 and TRBJ2-7; D is undetermined. CDR1 is LGHNA and CDR2 is YNFKEQ in the germline V gene. The CDR3 extends over 14 amino acids. Trimming cost V 0 bases and J 5 bases, with 11 bases left between them.

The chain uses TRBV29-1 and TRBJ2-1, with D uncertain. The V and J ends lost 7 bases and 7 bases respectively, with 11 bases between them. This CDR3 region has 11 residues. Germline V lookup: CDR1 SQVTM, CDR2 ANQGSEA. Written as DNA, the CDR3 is TGCAGCGCCGCCCAAGCTAATGAGCAGTTCTTC. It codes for CSAAQANEQFF.

CDR3 region: CASARGAVGYTF. CDR3 in DNA: TGTGCCAGCGCGAGGGGGGCTGTTGGCTACACCTTC. The chain carries TRBV6-5 and TRBJ1-2, with D possibly matching TRBD1 (6 bases). The germline V and J ends were trimmed by 8 bases and 7 bases, with 14 bases remaining between them. CDR1 MNHEY and CDR2 SVGAGI come from the germline V gene. This CDR3 is 12 amino acids long.

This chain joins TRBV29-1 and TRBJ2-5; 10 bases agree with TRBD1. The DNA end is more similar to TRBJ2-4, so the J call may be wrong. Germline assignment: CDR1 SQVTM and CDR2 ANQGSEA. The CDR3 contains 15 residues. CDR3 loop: CSVEDRGQGKNIQYF. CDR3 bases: TGCAGCGTTGAAGATCGGGGACAGGGGAAAAACATTCAGTACTTC.